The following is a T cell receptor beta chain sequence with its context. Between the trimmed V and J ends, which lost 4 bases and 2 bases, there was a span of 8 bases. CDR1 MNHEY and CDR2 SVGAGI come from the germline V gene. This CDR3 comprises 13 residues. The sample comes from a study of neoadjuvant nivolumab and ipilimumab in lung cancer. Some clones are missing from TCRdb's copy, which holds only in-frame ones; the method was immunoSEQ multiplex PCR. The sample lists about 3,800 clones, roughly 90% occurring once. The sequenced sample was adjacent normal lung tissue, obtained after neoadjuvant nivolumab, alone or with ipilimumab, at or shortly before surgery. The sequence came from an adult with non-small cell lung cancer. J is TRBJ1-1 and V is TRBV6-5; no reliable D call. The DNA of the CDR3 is TGTGCCAGCAGTTCCTTGATAAACACTGAAGCTTTCTTT. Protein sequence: CASSSLINTEAFF.